This T cell receptor (beta chain) was documented in a study of blood T cell repertoires in COVID-19 (dated by TCRdb to the early 2020s). Looking at the study overall: Samples from collaborators originated in the United States, Italy and Spain and spanned both the acute and convalescent phases of COVID-19. The sample metadata nearly always contained a de-identified subject ID, COVID-19 status, age in years and sex. The prospective study material was composed of cDNA or gDNA derived from T cells, B-cell-depleted T cells, or PBMCs. The dataset comprised deeply sampled blood TCRbeta repertoires from subjects exposed to, actively infected with, or recovered from COVID-19. Samples were obtained from the ongoing ImmuneRACE study (first 160 participants) and from some 1,200 subjects provided by 6 global collaborators. HLA class I and class II types, where available, came from metadata supplied by the sample provider rather than from assay-based typing. A freely available public database, intended as a resource for researchers studying the immune response to SARS-CoV-2, is where the repertoires were released. Findings and caveats that apply to the study as a whole: The quantity of clinical and demographic metadata differed by source and by participant and was supplied without curation.

Trimming takes 1 base from V and 3 bases from J, and the germline ends sit 7 bases apart. Including cysteine and phenylalanine, the CDR3 has 13 amino acids. The sequence is cut down to CDR3 DNA, 39 bases in frame from base 1. The germline V gene yields SGHNT for CDR1 and YENEEA for CDR2. In the prospective study, participants were roughly 18 to 95 years old, resided in approximately 22 geographic areas of the United States, and were enrolled through a virtual design. In the prospective study, cohorts were assigned on the basis of participant-reported clinical history obtained from a screening survey and a study questionnaire. ImmuneRACE Cohort 3 recovered participants were defined by two consecutive negative NP/OP PCR tests, healthcare professional clearance, or symptom resolution. In the prospective study, whole blood, serum and a nasopharyngeal or oropharyngeal swab were collected from each participant by mobile phlebotomists. Participants in the prospective study had the option to provide additional blood draws and questionnaires over a roughly 2-month period. Prospective study blood samples were shipped either frozen or at room temperature before DNA extraction.

Points on this clone: Its antigen remains unidentified. Base qualities are not provided; no much larger clone lies one nucleotide away.

TCRbeta CDR3 regions were amplified from genomic DNA by means of the immunoSEQ Assay, a bias-controlled multiplex PCR. The study's processing was this. The number of nucleated cells in each sample was estimated from the amplification of reference gene primers within the assay. To quantify the absolute abundance of each unique TCRbeta CDR3 rearrangement, sequence reads were collapsed and filtered. For each sample, productive Simpson clonality was calculated as the square root of Simpson's diversity index over productive rearrangements. TCRdb obtained this table from immuneACCESS and retained in-frame rearrangements with V and J assigned. These tables miss some clones; where compared with another copy, unresolved V genes account for less than half of the shortfall, and the remainder is unexplained. The V and J calls and the clone size are those of that table, but D and trimming were determined from the DNA. Present in this sample are roughly 310,000 clones, 90% of which were seen just once. In total, the top ten clones hold roughly 2.6% of the sample.

Sequencing input: PBMCs or T cells enriched from blood (not recorded which). The receptor's source is a man aged 55 to 70 who had recovered from COVID-19. The rearranged chain carries TRBV11-3 and TRBJ2-7; the D gene remains uncertain. The CDR3 corresponds to CASSLGRDYEQYF. The DNA sequence is as follows: TGTGCCAGCAGCTTAGGGAGAGACTACGAGCAGTACTTC.